The following is a T cell receptor (beta chain) sequence with its context. Its matching antigen is unknown. Both 60 Vbeta primers and 13 Jbeta primers went into the PCR. Using immunoSEQ multiplex PCR, the repertoire was profiled, and TCRdb retains in-frame clones only, with some absent. Of some 140,000 clones listed, roughly 78% are singletons. The data stem from a study of cytomegalovirus exposure and HLA in healthy donors. At the level of the study: Earlier, roughly 180 million T cells were analyzed, and approximately 110 million unique TCR beta sequences were found among them. Study-wide points: Indistinguishable V segments such as TRBV6-2 and TRBV6-3 were excluded. Researchers had no immune exposure information except CMV serostatus available.

This CDR3 region has 14 residues. CDR1 is SGHRS and CDR2 is YFSETQ in the germline V gene. The J segment lost 6 bases and the V segment lost 3 bases, leaving 7 bases of the junction unmatched. Sequencing input: PBMCs. The V and J genes are TRBV5-1 and TRBJ2-3; 7 nucleotides line up with TRBD1. The receptor comes from a man aged 45-65 years in good health and CMV-seropositive. The CDR3 sequence is CASSSPGGSDTQYF. The DNA for the CDR3 is TGCGCCAGCAGCTCTCCAGGGGGATCTGATACGCAGTATTTT. Based on the CDR3 plus reference TRBV5-1 and TRBJ2-3, the full variable domain is KAGVTQTPRYLIKTRGQQVTLSCSPISGHRSVSWYQQTPGQGLQFLFEYFSETQRNKGNFPGRFSGRQFSNSRSEMNVSTLELGDSALYLCASSSPGGSDTQYFGPGTRLTVL.